The entry below gives a single T cell receptor beta chain sequence along with its context. This record comes from a study of shared clonotypes between healthy human individuals. For the study at large: Plates per donor: three CD4 naive, three CD4 memory, two CD8 naive, one CD8 memory.

Germline V CDR1 and CDR2: LNHDA, SQIVND (reference sequence). This CDR3 spans 15 amino acids. The V and J ends lost 1 base and 5 bases, in that order; junction bases with no gene match: 7. Repertoires were generated with immunoSEQ multiplex PCR, while TCRdb's copy carries only in-frame clones and drops some. Among about 380,000 clones listed, approximately 97% were seen once. Sequenced input: memory CD8+ T cells sorted from blood. Subset specified: CD45RO+ cells pooled with CCR7-negative TemRA cells. This receptor was obtained from a man aged 30 to 39 in good health. The chain joins TRBV19 to TRBJ1-2, with 7 bases lining up with TRBD1. As DNA, the CDR3 is TGTGCCAGTAGTATAGGTGGACGGGACAGTTATGGCTACACCTTC. It yields the protein CASSIGGRDSYGYTF.